Each of the 12 T cell receptor beta chains below was sequenced from the same sample in a study of blood T cell repertoires in COVID-19. Using immunoSEQ multiplex PCR, the repertoire was profiled, and TCRdb retains in-frame clones only, with some absent. The sample contains under 200,000 clones, under 90% of which appear only once. Sequenced sample: peripheral blood. These receptors were collected from a man aged 25-45 years with active or convalescent COVID-19.

Only a few counts were recorded for this clone. V gene TRBV7-9 combines with J gene TRBJ1-1; D not resolved. This CDR3 has 14 residues. V lost 1 base, J lost 6 bases, and 12 bases lay in between. Germline V CDR1 and CDR2: SEHNR, FQNEAQ (reference sequence). The CDR3 bases are TGTGCCAGCAGCTTAGAGGAGCTAGTGGCTGAAGCTTTCTTT. Protein sequence: CASSLEELVAEAFF.

V and J are TRBV7-8 and TRBJ1-4; the match to TRBD1 covers 9 bases. The germline CDR1 and CDR2 sequences are SGHVS and FQNEAQ. The V gene end was trimmed by 5 bases and the J gene end by 6 bases; junction bases not matched to a gene: 7. The CDR3 has 15 residues. For the CDR3, the DNA is TGTGCCAGCAGCCCCGGGTGGACAGGGGATGAAAAACTGTTTTTT. Protein product: CASSPGWTGDEKLFF.

The chain is built from TRBV29-1 and TRBJ2-1; D is perhaps TRBD2 (6 bases). Looked up from germline, CDR1 is SQVTM and CDR2 is ANQGSEA. Between the trimmed V and J ends, which lost 4 bases and 7 bases, there was a span of 17 bases. This CDR3 region has 14 residues. CDR3 coding DNA: TGCAGCGTTGTCCCCCGGGGGAAAGGGAATGAGCAGTTCTTC. Its translation: CSVVPRGKGNEQFF.

This clone was seen only once. The chain joins TRBV6-2 or TRBV6-3 to TRBJ1-5; D is uncertain. Trimming pared 3 bases from V and 3 bases from J, leaving 9 bases between. Germline CDR1 reads MNHEY; CDR2 reads SVGEGT. The CDR3 loop spans 14 amino acids. CDR3 in DNA: TGTGCCAGCAGTTATATAAATTCCAATCAGCCCCAGCATTTT. Amino acid sequence: CASSYINSNQPQHF.

The chain employs TRBV2 and TRBJ1-2; the D is unclear. The germline V gene has CDR1 SNHLY and CDR2 FYNNEI. The CDR3 has 12 residues. With 2 bases removed from V and 6 bases from J, the gap between germline ends came to 7 bases. The CDR3: CASSEPLDGYTF. Here the CDR3 DNA reads TGTGCCAGCAGTGAACCCTTAGATGGCTACACCTTC.

The V gene is TRBV7-8, the J gene TRBJ1-2; 7 bases are shared with TRBD1. This CDR3 contains 12 residues. The V segment lost 2 bases and the J segment 8 bases; nucleotides outside the gene matches: 2. Germline CDR1 reads SGHVS; CDR2 reads FQNEAQ. For the CDR3, the DNA is TGTGCCAGCAGCTTAACGACAGGGGGCTACACCTTC. It specifies CASSLTTGGYTF.

The genes are TRBV11-3 and TRBJ2-3; 7 nucleotides align to TRBD2. The junction had 4 bases not matched to a gene; V was cut back by 0 bases and J by 1 base. This CDR3 is 16 amino acids long. Per germline, CDR1 SGHNT and CDR2 YENEEA. CDR3 nucleotide sequence: TGTGCCAGCAGCTTAGAGCTAGCGGACGGCACAGATACGCAGTATTTT. This codes for CASSLELADGTDTQYF.

This clone has only one observation. The V call is TRBV6-5, the J call TRBJ2-2; D perhaps matches TRBD2 (5 bases). Germline-derived CDR1 and CDR2 are MNHEY and SVGAGI. The V gene lost 2 bases and the J gene lost 6 bases, with 10 bases spanning the gap. The CDR3 runs 14 residues. CDR3 sequence reads: CASSYGLGPGELFF. The CDR3 nucleotides read TGTGCCAGCAGTTACGGACTCGGACCCGGGGAGCTGTTTTTT.

The rearrangement joins TRBV5-6 to TRBJ2-3; 8 bases line up with TRBD1. Germline V CDR1 and CDR2: SGHDT, YYEEEE. With 4 bases clipped from V and 4 bases from J, the junction kept 14 bases outside the gene matches. The length of the CDR3 is 17 residues. The CDR3 nucleotides are TGTGCCAGCAGCCGTACTGGACAGGGTCGTGTCCCAGATACGCAGTATTTT. It is translated as CASSRTGQGRVPDTQYF.

The gene calls are TRBV5-1 and TRBJ1-2; D remains ambiguous. The CDR3 is 13 residues long. V was shortened by 6 bases and J by 4 bases, with 13 bases between the two germline ends. Per germline, CDR1 SGHRS and CDR2 YFSETQ. This CDR3 reads CASTLGGSYGYTF. DNA of the CDR3: TGCGCCAGCACCCTTGGAGGTTCCTATGGCTACACCTTC.

The J gene is TRBJ2-2, the V gene TRBV5-1, with a possible D match to TRBD2 (5 bases). The CDR3 is made up of 14 amino acids. In germline, CDR1 is SGHRS, CDR2 YFSETQ. V lost 6 bases and J 0 bases, leaving 9 bases between the germline ends. CDR3 in DNA: TGCGCCAGCAAGGACTTTACGAACACCGGGGAGCTGTTTTTT. Protein product: CASKDFTNTGELFF. The full variable domain, rest sourced from reference TRBV5-1 and TRBJ2-2, is KAGVTQTPRYLIKTRGQQVTLSCSPISGHRSVSWYQQTPGQGLQFLFEYFSETQRNKGNFPGRFSGRQFSNSRSEMNVSTLELGDSALYLCASKDFTNTGELFFGEGSRLTVL.

A word on this clone: Sequence at one end of the junction differs from germline and may be a read error. CDR3 loop: CASSLSLNTEAFF. CDR3 sequence (DNA): TGTGCTAGCAGCTTAAGCTTGAACACTGAAGCTTTCTTT. The V call is TRBV7-7, the J call TRBJ1-1; D is ambiguous. Germline CDR1 SSHAT, CDR2 FNYEAQ (reference sequence). The CDR3 extends over 13 amino acids.